This is a list of T cell receptor beta chains from one sample in a study of T-cell reconstitution after alpha-beta-depleted transplantation in children. TCRdb reprocessed the PCR reads with MiXCR, giving one entry per CDR3 protein. The profile shows 200,000 to 250,000 distinct CDR3 sequences, 8.4% of them singletons. The input for sequencing was PBMCs, mostly from graft donor cells, taken 360 days after TCRalphabeta/CD19-depleted stem cell transplant. These receptors all stem from a male patient aged 2-15 years who had a stem cell transplant for acute myeloid leukemia, so the T cells may come from the graft donor. The CDR3 runs from the conserved cysteine through the conserved F or W. A D gene is named only where the DNA matches it firmly. Clone sizes are given selectively: once, few, many, or a class where the clone is expanded.

d_gene	v_gene	j_gene	abundance	CDR3nt	CDR3aa
-	TRBV6-4	TRBJ1-1	many	TGTGCCAGCAGTGTCCGAGGTGGCACTGAAGCTTTCTTT	CASSVRGGTEAFF
TRBD2	TRBV11-2	TRBJ2-5	-	TGTGCCAGCAGCTTAGGTGGGACTAGCGGGAGGGAGACCCAGTACTTC	CASSLGGTSGRETQYF
-	TRBV29-1	TRBJ1-2	few	TGCAGCGTTCTTGGGACATGGGACTATGGCTACACCTTC	CSVLGTWDYGYTF
-	TRBV15	TRBJ2-3	few	TGTGCCACCAGCAGAGATGGGAGCACAGATACGCAGTATTTT	CATSRDGSTDTQYF
TRBD1	TRBV7-2	TRBJ1-6	few	TGTGCCAGCAGCCCGAGGGGGCAGAAAAATTCACCCCTCCACTTT	CASSPRGQKNSPLHF
-	TRBV6-2/TRBV6-3	TRBJ2-3	few	TGTGCCAGCAGCCCCGGGGTAGCGAGAGATACGCAGTATTTT	CASSPGVARDTQYF
TRBD2	TRBV12-3/TRBV12-4	TRBJ2-5	many	TGTGCCAGCAGCCAATACCGGACTAGCCTCGAGACCCAGTACTTC	CASSQYRTSLETQYF
-	TRBV29-1	TRBJ2-5	many	TGCAGCGTTGTCTCCGCCGTTGAGACCCAGTACTTC	CSVVSAVETQYF
TRBD2	TRBV4-3	TRBJ2-3	many	TGCGCCAGCAGCCTTGAGGCTAGCGGGAGTGCAGATACGCAGTATTTT	CASSLEASGSADTQYF
TRBD1	TRBV20-1	TRBJ2-7	few	TGCAGTGCTAGAGATGACAGGGGATGGGACGAGCAGTACTTC	CSARDDRGWDEQYF
-	TRBV29-1	TRBJ1-3	few	TGCAGCGTTGAAACGGCTGGAAACACCATATATTTT	CSVETAGNTIYF
TRBD2	TRBV3-1	TRBJ2-3	-	TGTGCCAGCAGCCCCATAGCGGGGAAGACAGATACGCAGTATTTT	CASSPIAGKTDTQYF
-	TRBV29-1	TRBJ1-5	many	TGCAGCGTTGAATGGGCAGATAGCAATCAGCCCCAGCATTTT	CSVEWADSNQPQHF
-	TRBV2	TRBJ1-2	few	TGTGCCAGCAGTGATCCCACAGGGACTCGGGGCTACACCTTC	CASSDPTGTRGYTF
TRBD2	TRBV20-1	TRBJ2-3	many	TGCAGTGCTAGAGGAAACGGGGGGGCAGATACGCAGTATTTT	CSARGNGGADTQYF
-	TRBV20-1	TRBJ1-2	many	TGCAGTGCTAGTAGCGGGCAAGCTAACTATGGCTACACCTTC	CSASSGQANYGYTF
TRBD2	TRBV24-1	TRBJ2-5	-	TGTGCCACCAGTGACGCCGGGACTAGCGGGAGTGAGACCCAGTACTTC	CATSDAGTSGSETQYF
TRBD1	TRBV25-1	TRBJ2-7	many	TGTGCCAGCAGGCCCTTTGACAGGGGCTACGAGCAGTACTTC	CASRPFDRGYEQYF
-	TRBV6-1	TRBJ2-3	-	TGTGCCAGCCGGGACACCAACACAGATACGCAGTATTTT	CASRDTNTDTQYF
-	TRBV7-2	TRBJ2-1	many	TGTGCCAGCAGCTTAGCGGGAGAGTTCTACAATGAGCAGTTCTTC	CASSLAGEFYNEQFF
TRBD1	TRBV20-1	TRBJ2-3	many	TGCAGTGCTACCGGGACAGGGTCGATTTATACGCAGTATTTT	CSATGTGSIYTQYF
-	TRBV7-9	TRBJ1-1	many	TGTGCCAGCAGCACTATTAGGATGAAAGCTTTCTTT	CASSTIRMKAFF
-	TRBV19	TRBJ2-5	-	TGTGCCAGTAGTATAACGGGGGAGACCCAGTACTTC	CASSITGETQYF
-	TRBV2	TRBJ2-1	-	TGTGCCAGCAGTCAGGTAACCAACTACAATGAGCAGTTCTTC	CASSQVTNYNEQFF
-	TRBV5-1	TRBJ2-2	many	TGCGCCAGCAGCTTGGCGAGTTCAGACACCGGGGAGCTGTTTTTT	CASSLASSDTGELFF
TRBD2	TRBV6-4	TRBJ2-1	many	TGTGCCAGCAGTGACTCGTTTCTGACTAGCGGGATTAGGAATGAGCAGTTCTTC	CASSDSFLTSGIRNEQFF
TRBD2	TRBV6-5	TRBJ2-3	many	TGTGCCAGCAGTTCACTAGCGGGGGGCACAGATACGCAGTATTTT	CASSSLAGGTDTQYF
-	TRBV29-1	TRBJ1-1	many	TGCAGCGTTGTTGGGTACACTGAAGCTTTCTTT	CSVVGYTEAFF
-	TRBV6-4	TRBJ1-5	-	TGTGCCAGCAGTCCCAGGGACCCCCCGTTTAAGTTTAGCAATCAGCCCCAGCATTTT	CASSPRDPPFKFSNQPQHF
-	TRBV29-1	TRBJ2-7	few	TGCAGCGCTCCTTCCGAGGGTGGGGGGCAGTACTTC	CSAPSEGGGQYF
TRBD2	TRBV5-1	TRBJ2-3	many	TGCGCCAGCAGCTTTACCGGACTAGCGGGGGATACGCAGTATTTT	CASSFTGLAGDTQYF
-	TRBV5-1	TRBJ2-3	many	TGCGCCAGCAGCTTGGGGCGACAGACTATCACACCTAGCACAGATACGCAGTATTTT	CASSLGRQTITPSTDTQYF
-	TRBV12-3/TRBV12-4	TRBJ2-7	many	TGTGCCAGCAGCTATGGGACAAGGGAGCAGTACTTC	CASSYGTREQYF
-	TRBV12-3/TRBV12-4	TRBJ2-3	-	TGTGCCAGCAGCAAGGGGGTCGATACGCAGTATTTT	CASSKGVDTQYF
-	TRBV5-1	TRBJ2-5	once	TGCGCCAGCAGCTTCCCCGGGGGAACCCAAGAGACCCAGTACTTC	CASSFPGGTQETQYF
-	TRBV5-1	TRBJ2-3	few	TGCGCCAGCAGCCGTTTACAGGGTGTCGGAACAGATACGCAGTATTTT	CASSRLQGVGTDTQYF
-	TRBV12-3/TRBV12-4	TRBJ1-1	-	TGTGCCAGCAGTTTACACAGTAACACTGAAGCTTTCTTT	CASSLHSNTEAFF
-	TRBV12-3/TRBV12-4	TRBJ2-3	many	TGTGCCAGCAGTTTGGAGGGGACAGATACGCAGTATTTT	CASSLEGTDTQYF
TRBD1	TRBV14	TRBJ2-1	-	TGTGCCAGCAGCCTCCAACCGGGACAGGGATACAATGAGCAGTTCTTC	CASSLQPGQGYNEQFF
-	TRBV12-3/TRBV12-4	TRBJ2-1	many	TGTGCCAGCAGTGGGTTTGTCCTCAATGAGCAGTTCTTC	CASSGFVLNEQFF
-	TRBV12-3/TRBV12-4	TRBJ2-2	many	TGTGCCAGCAGTTTCTTTGACGGAACCGGGGAGCTGTTTTTT	CASSFFDGTGELFF
TRBD1	TRBV6-2/TRBV6-3	TRBJ2-3	-	TGTGCCAGCAGTTACCGACCCGGACAGGGTTCCACAGATACGCAGTATTTT	CASSYRPGQGSTDTQYF